This entry is about one TCR beta chain. Its antigen remains unknown. Trimming cost V 2 bases and J 5 bases; bases outside gene matches: 15. This CDR3 comprises 17 residues. Germline values: CDR1 SGHDT, CDR2 YYEEEE. This sample stems from a study of OX40 agonist ivuxolimab in advanced cancers. Study as a whole: Head and neck, renal cell, melanoma or hepatocellular carcinoma were the cancers that dose-escalation patients had.

Study results and caveats: Averaging showed that CD8+ T cells had more expanded clones than CD4+ did.

Only in-frame clones appear in the TCRdb table, and some are missing; sequencing was by immunoSEQ multiplex PCR. Found here are around 21,000 clones, over 75% of them singletons; the top ten hold 37%. The chain employs TRBV5-6 and TRBJ1-2; TRBD1 agrees at 7 bases. The input for sequencing was CD4+ or CD8+ T cells sorted from blood, taken in a trial of the OX40 agonist ivuxolimab. The sequence was obtained from an adult with an advanced solid tumor such as melanoma, head and neck, liver or kidney cancer. The CDR3 DNA sequence: TGTGCCAGCAGCTTTCCGCCGCCAGGGGGTAACCGGTATGGCTACACCTTC. Its protein product is CASSFPPPGGNRYGYTF.